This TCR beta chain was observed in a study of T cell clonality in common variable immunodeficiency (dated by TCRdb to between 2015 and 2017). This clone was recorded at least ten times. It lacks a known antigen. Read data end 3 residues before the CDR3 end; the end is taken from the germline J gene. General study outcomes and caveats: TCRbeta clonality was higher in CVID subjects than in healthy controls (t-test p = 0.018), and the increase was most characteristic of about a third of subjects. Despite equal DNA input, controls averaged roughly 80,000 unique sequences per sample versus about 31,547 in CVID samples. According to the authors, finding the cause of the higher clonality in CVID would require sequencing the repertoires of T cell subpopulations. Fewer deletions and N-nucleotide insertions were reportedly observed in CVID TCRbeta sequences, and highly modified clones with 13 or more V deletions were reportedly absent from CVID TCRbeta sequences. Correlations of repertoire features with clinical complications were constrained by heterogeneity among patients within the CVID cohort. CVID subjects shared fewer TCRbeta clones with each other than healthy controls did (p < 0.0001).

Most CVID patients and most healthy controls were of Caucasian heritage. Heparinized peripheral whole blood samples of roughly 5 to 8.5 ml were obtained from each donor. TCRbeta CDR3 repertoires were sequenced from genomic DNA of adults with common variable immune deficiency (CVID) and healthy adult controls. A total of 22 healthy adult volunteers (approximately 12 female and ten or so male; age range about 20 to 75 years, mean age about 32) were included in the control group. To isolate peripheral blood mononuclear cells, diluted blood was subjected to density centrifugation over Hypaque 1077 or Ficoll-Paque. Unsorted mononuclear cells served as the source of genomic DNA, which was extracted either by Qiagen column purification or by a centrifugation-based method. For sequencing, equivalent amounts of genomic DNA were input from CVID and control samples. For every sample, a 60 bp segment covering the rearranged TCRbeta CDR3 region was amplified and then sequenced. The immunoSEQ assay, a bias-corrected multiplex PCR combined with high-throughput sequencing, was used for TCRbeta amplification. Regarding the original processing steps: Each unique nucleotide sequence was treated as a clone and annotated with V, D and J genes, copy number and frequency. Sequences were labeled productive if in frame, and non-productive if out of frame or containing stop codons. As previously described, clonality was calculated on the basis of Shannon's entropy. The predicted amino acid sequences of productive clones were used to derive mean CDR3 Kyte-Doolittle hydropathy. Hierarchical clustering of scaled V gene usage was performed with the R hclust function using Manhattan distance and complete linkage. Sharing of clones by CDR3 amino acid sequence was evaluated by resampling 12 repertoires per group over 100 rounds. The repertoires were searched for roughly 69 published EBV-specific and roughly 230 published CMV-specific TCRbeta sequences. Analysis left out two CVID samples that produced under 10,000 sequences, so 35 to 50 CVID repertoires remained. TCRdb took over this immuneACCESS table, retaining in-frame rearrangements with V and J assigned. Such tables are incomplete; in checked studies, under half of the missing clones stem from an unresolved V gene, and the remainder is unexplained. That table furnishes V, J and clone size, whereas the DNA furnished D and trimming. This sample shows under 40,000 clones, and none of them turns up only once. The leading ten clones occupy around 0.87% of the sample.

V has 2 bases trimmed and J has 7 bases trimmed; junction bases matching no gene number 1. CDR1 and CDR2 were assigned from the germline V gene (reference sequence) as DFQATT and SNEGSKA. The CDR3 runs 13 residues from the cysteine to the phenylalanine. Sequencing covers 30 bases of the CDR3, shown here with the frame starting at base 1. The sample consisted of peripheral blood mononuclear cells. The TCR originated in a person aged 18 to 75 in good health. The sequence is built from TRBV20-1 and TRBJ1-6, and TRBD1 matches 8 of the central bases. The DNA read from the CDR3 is TGCAGTGCTAGACAGGGGGCAAATTCACCC. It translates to CSARQGANSP. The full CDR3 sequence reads CSARQGANSPLHF.